The T cell receptor beta chain described here comes from a study of blood T cell repertoires in COVID-19. Across the whole study: Sources were T cells, B-cell-depleted T cells, or PBMCs; the material itself was cDNA or gDNA.

Germline CDR1 and CDR2: SGHRS and YFSETQ. Trimming at V came to 0 bases and at J to 6 bases, leaving 5 bases not matched to a gene. The CDR3 contains 14 residues. Libraries were prepared by immunoSEQ multiplex PCR; TCRdb keeps only in-frame clonotypes and omits some of them. The profile shows about 140,000 clones, roughly four fifths of them singletons. The source material was peripheral blood. This chain connects TRBV5-1 to TRBJ1-1, with 7 bases that match TRBD1. The sequence came from a woman aged 45-65 years with active or convalescent COVID-19. The CDR3 reads CASSLVRQGPEAFF. In DNA, the CDR3 is TGCGCCAGCAGCTTGGTCCGACAGGGTCCTGAAGCTTTCTTT.